This TCR beta chain is from a study of cytomegalovirus exposure and HLA in healthy donors. Study results and limitations: High specificity and sensitivity for cytomegalovirus status were reported for the classifier. A later analysis linked a missense DCLRE1C variant to TCR beta V- and J-gene trimming. As confirmed in vitro, a few CMV-associated chains were specific for CMV antigens.

CDR3 length: 17 amino acids. Germline-derived CDR1 and CDR2 are SQVTM and ANQGSEA. V lost 7 bases and J lost 4; bases outside the gene matches: 13. The PCR ran on 60 Vbeta and 13 Jbeta primers. TCRdb's copy holds only in-frame clones and misses some; the assay was immunoSEQ multiplex PCR. The sample includes 170,000 or so clones, under 85% of them seen just once. Details on this clone: Its antigen is undetermined.

This chain uses TRBV29-1 with TRBJ2-1; 13 bases line up with TRBD2. The receptor was isolated from a man aged 50 to 59 in good health and CMV-seronegative. The sample comprised PBMCs. The CDR3 coding sequence is TGCAGCGCCCGGACTAGCGGGGGACATCCTGCATACAATGAGCAGTTCTTC. This encodes CSARTSGGHPAYNEQFF.